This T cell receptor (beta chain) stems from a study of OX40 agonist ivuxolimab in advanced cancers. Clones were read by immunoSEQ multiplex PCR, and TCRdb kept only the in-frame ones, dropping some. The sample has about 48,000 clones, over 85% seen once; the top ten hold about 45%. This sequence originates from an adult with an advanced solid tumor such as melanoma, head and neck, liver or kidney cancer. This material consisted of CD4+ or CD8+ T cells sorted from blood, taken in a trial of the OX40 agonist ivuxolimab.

CDR3 protein: CASSSSEGYSYNEQFF. CDR3 DNA sequence: TGTGCCAGCAGCTCCAGCGAGGGTTACTCCTACAATGAGCAGTTCTTC. This rearrangement joins TRBV9 to TRBJ2-1; tentative D call: TRBD2 (5 bases). The V gene's germline CDR1 is SGDLS and CDR2 YYNGEE. This CDR3 contains 16 residues. The V gene lost 4 bases and the J gene lost 0 bases, with 14 bases spanning the gap.